This T cell receptor beta chain was obtained from a study of cytomegalovirus exposure and HLA in healthy donors. The CDR3 consists of 13 residues. V lost 7 bases and J lost 4, with 10 bases in between. CDR1 and CDR2 from the germline V gene are LNHDA and SQIVND (reference sequence). The PCR used 60 Vbeta and 13 Jbeta primers. Sequencing was performed with immunoSEQ multiplex PCR; in TCRdb, only in-frame clones are kept and a portion is missing. The table records 100,000 to 150,000 clones, 75% to 80% of them present only once. The sequence was obtained from a man in his forties in good health and CMV-seronegative. The genes are TRBV19 and TRBJ1-4, with D perhaps matching TRBD1 (5 bases). What was sequenced was PBMCs. CDR3 amino acids: CASTPRDNEKLFF. In nucleotides, the CDR3 is TGTGCCAGTACCCCCAGGGATAATGAAAAACTGTTTTTT.